This TCR beta chain was recovered during a study of blood T cell repertoires in COVID-19. Trimming left V 3 bases short and J 10 bases short, with 14 bases between. This CDR3 has 14 residues. CDR1 is SGDLS and CDR2 is YYNGEE in the germline V gene. Some clones are missing from TCRdb's copy, which holds only in-frame ones; the method was immunoSEQ multiplex PCR. The sample carries approximately 76,000 clones, around nine tenths recorded once. The origin of this receptor is a man aged 25 to 40 with acute or convalescent COVID-19. The rearrangement links TRBV9 to TRBJ1-6; D ambiguous. The sample comprised peripheral blood. CDR3 DNA sequence: TGTGCCAGCAGCGCCCTGACATCGGGGTCACCCCTCCACTTT. Translating it yields CASSALTSGSPLHF.